This TCR beta chain was documented in a study of beta chain features in type 1 diabetes. Findings and caveats of the study: In type 1 diabetes patients, VDJ junctions had fewer insertions; deletions at these junctions were more frequent.

Notes on this clone: Its antigen remains unknown.

Sequencing targeted expressed TCRB transcripts, as all isolated RNA had been reverse transcribed. Roughly 3.6 million reads per sample were averaged for naive, central memory and regulatory samples. This table comes from immunoSEQ multiplex PCR, and its TCRdb copy is limited to in-frame clones, with some not included. The table records roughly 500,000 clones, over 10% of them present only once. The CDR3 loop spans 15 amino acids. CDR1 and CDR2 from the germline V gene are SEHNR and FQNEAQ (reference sequence). J lost 2 bases, V lost 5 bases, and 5 bases had no gene match. The chain links TRBV7-9 to TRBJ1-2; 10 bases align to TRBD1. This receptor was identified in a woman younger than 35 in good health. Specimen: naive CD4+ T cells from blood. CDR3 DNA: TGTGCCAGCAGCCCACGACAGGGGGCAAACTATGGCTACACCTTC. This gives the protein CASSPRQGANYGYTF.